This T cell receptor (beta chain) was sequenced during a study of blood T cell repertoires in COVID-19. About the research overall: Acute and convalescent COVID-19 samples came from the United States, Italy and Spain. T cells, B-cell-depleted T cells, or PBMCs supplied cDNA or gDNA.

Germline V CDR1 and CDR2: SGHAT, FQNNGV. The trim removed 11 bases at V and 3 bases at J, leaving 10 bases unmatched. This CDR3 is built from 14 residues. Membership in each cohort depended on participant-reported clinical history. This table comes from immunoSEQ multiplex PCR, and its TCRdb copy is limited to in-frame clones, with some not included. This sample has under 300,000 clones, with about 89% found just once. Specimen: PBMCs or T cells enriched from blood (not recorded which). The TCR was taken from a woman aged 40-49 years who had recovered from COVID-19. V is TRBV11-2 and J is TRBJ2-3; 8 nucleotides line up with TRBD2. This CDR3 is CASRRTSMTDTQYF. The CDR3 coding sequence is TGTGCCTCGAGAAGGACTAGCATGACAGATACGCAGTATTTT.